Given below is one T cell receptor beta chain in context. What it binds is unknown. PCR employed 60 Vbeta and 13 Jbeta primers. Sequenced by immunoSEQ multiplex PCR; TCRdb stores in-frame clones only, minus some. Of about 130,000 clones in the sample, around four fifths are singletons; the top ten hold almost 6%. At the time of sampling, donors were nominally healthy, though unrecorded immune exposures were likely. The record originates from a study of cytomegalovirus exposure and HLA in healthy donors. Across the whole study: Clustering assigned about four fifths of the roughly 380 genotyped donors to the Caucasian-associated ancestry cluster. Findings and limits, study-wide: In vitro testing confirmed a few CMV-associated chains as specific for CMV antigens. Per a prior analysis, the majority of TCR beta V segments were productive roughly 90% or roughly 30% of the time.

The CDR3 is 17 residues long. The ends lost 0 bases at V and 1 base at J; junction bases unmatched: 6. Germline CDR1 is MGHRA and CDR2 is YSYEKL. This clonotype was obtained from a woman between 40 and 55 years old in good health and CMV-seropositive. The rearrangement joins TRBV4-1 to TRBJ2-5; TRBD2 matches 9 bases. Input material: PBMCs. The CDR3 protein is CASSQDRLAGPQETQYF. DNA of the CDR3: TGCGCCAGCAGCCAAGATCGGCTAGCGGGGCCCCAAGAGACCCAGTACTTC.